The present TCR beta chain was sequenced within a study of shared clonotypes between healthy human individuals. The CDR3 loop spans 13 amino acids. Between the trimmed V and J ends, which lost 8 bases and 7 bases, there was a span of 17 bases. Germline V CDR1 and CDR2: MNHNY, SVGAGI (reference sequence). At a deep level, the assay was run. Sequencing used immunoSEQ multiplex PCR; TCRdb keeps in-frame clones, though not all of them. The table records under 700,000 clones, around 96% of them present only once. As defined, naive CD8 cells were CD45RO-negative and positively selected for CCR7, with terminally differentiated effector memory CD45RA+ cells excluded.

What was sequenced was naive CD8+ T cells sorted from blood. This sequence originates from a woman in her thirties in good health. V usage is TRBV6-6 and J usage is TRBJ1-2; D may be TRBD1 (5 bases). CDR3: CASADVGRGGYTF. In DNA, the CDR3 is TGTGCCAGCGCGGATGTGGGGCGAGGTGGCTACACCTTC.